Listed below are T cell receptor beta chains from one sample, sequenced in a study of blood T cell repertoires in COVID-19. Here immunoSEQ multiplex PCR was the method, and the copy in TCRdb shows in-frame clones only, minus some. This sample has about 200,000 clones, with 88% found just once. The sample consisted of peripheral blood. The origin of the receptors is a young man with active or convalescent COVID-19. The CDR3 runs from the conserved cysteine through the conserved F or W. Fields, in order: clone size, V gene, D gene, J gene, CDR3 DNA, CDR3 protein. The D gene is left open where the match is weak. Size is stated for part of the rows, as once, few or many counts, or as a class when the clone is expanded.

.	TRBV3-1/TRBV3-2	TRBD1	TRBJ1-5	TGTGCCAGCAGCCATGGACAGGGGGCTAGGCAGCCCCAGCATTTT	CASSHGQGARQPQHF
.	TRBV30	.	TRBJ2-2	TGTGCCTGGAGTGCTACAGGGTCCGGGGAGCTGTTTTTT	CAWSATGSGELFF
.	TRBV6-5	.	TRBJ2-1	TGTGCCAGCAGTCGGGACTCTCTAAATGAGCAGTTCTTC	CASSRDSLNEQFF
.	TRBV7-9	.	TRBJ1-1	TGTGCCAGCAGCTTAGCGGGGGCGTACACTGAAGCTTTCTTT	CASSLAGAYTEAFF
.	TRBV19	.	TRBJ1-1	TGTGCCAGTAGCCTCCCGGGAAGGGTAACCACTGAAGCTTTCTTT	CASSLPGRVTTEAFF
.	TRBV18	.	TRBJ1-3	TGTGCCAGCTCACCACCTACTGCCGGAAACACCATATATTTT	CASSPPTAGNTIYF
.	TRBV30	.	TRBJ1-3	TGTGCCTGGACCCCCGCCAGGAGCGGGGGAAACACCATATATTTT	CAWTPARSGGNTIYF
.	TRBV30	TRBD1	TRBJ1-1	TGTGCCGCCGACAGGGGGCGCCTAACTGAAGCTTTCTTT	CAADRGRLTEAFF
.	TRBV11-1	TRBD1	TRBJ1-4	TGTGCCAGCAGCCTGGGACAGTCCACTAATGAAAAACTGTTTTTT	CASSLGQSTNEKLFF
once	TRBV27	TRBD1	TRBJ2-7	TGTGCCAGCAGTTCACCGAGGGGGCTCTCCTACGAGCAGTACTTC	CASSSPRGLSYEQYF
.	TRBV11-2	.	TRBJ2-7	TGTGCCAGCAGCCCCTCGGGGGACTCCTACGAGCAGTACTTC	CASSPSGDSYEQYF
.	TRBV5-1	.	TRBJ2-2	TGCGCCAGCAGCTTGGAGTCGGGGGCCGGGGAGCTGTTTTTT	CASSLESGAGELFF
few	TRBV6-5	TRBD1	TRBJ2-5	TGTGCCAGCAGGGCCCGGGACAGGGGCCGGACCCAGTACTTC	CASRARDRGRTQYF
.	TRBV10-3	TRBD1	TRBJ1-1	TGTGCCACCCAGACAGGGGAAATGAACACTGAAGCTTTCTTT	CATQTGEMNTEAFF
.	TRBV5-4	.	TRBJ2-3	TGTGCCAGCAGCCCCAACCCCCACAGAGATACGCAGTATTTT	CASSPNPHRDTQYF
.	TRBV2	TRBD2	TRBJ2-1	TGTGCCAGCAGTGAAGCAGTTCGCGGGAGTGGGGAGCAGTTCTTC	CASSEAVRGSGEQFF
.	TRBV6-2/TRBV6-3	.	TRBJ1-5	TGTGCCAGCAGTAAGCCATATTATCAGCCCCAGCATTTT	CASSKPYYQPQHF
.	TRBV18	.	TRBJ1-2	TGTGCCAGCTCACCGACCGGGAGCGGGGTTCCCTATGGCTACACCTTC	CASSPTGSGVPYGYTF
.	TRBV7-8	TRBD2	TRBJ2-5	TGTGCCAGCAGCTTTGACGCCGGACTAGCGGGAGAGACCCAGTACTTC	CASSFDAGLAGETQYF
.	TRBV6-5	TRBD1	TRBJ2-7	TGTGCCACCTCGGATTATGGGACAGGGGGCTACGAGCAGTACTTC	CATSDYGTGGYEQYF
.	TRBV19	.	TRBJ1-5	TGTGCCAGTAGTTGGGAGGGCGGGTATCAGCCCCAGCATTTT	CASSWEGGYQPQHF